This T cell receptor beta chain was retrieved from a study of shared clonotypes between healthy human individuals. V dropped 0 bases and J dropped 0 bases, with 10 bases sitting between them. Germline loops: CDR1 SGHNT, CDR2 YYREEE (reference sequence). This CDR3 is 15 amino acids long. Overall study findings and caveats: Unshared clonotypes carried lower generation probabilities than those common to all four donors.

Naive CD8 cells lacked CD45RO, underwent positive selection for CCR7 and left out terminally differentiated effector memory CD45RA+ cells. Original data processing: Without quality scores, immunoSEQ junctional reads could not be filtered like full-length reads. Libraries were prepared by immunoSEQ multiplex PCR; TCRdb keeps only in-frame clonotypes and omits some of them. That table supplies the V and J calls and clone size; D and trimming were determined from the DNA. The table shows approximately 600,000 clones, with about 95% occurring only once. Worth noting for this clone: Its antigen is still unknown.

The sample comprised naive CD8+ T cells sorted from blood. The source is a young woman in good health. The rearrangement uses TRBV5-4 and TRBJ2-7, with a tentative D call TRBD2 (6 bases). As DNA, the CDR3 is TGTGCCAGCAGCTTGGACGCGGGGACCTCCTACGAGCAGTACTTC. Protein product: CASSLDAGTSYEQYF.